The TCR beta chain under discussion was sequenced for a study of shared clonotypes between healthy human individuals. Germline assignment: CDR1 MDHEN and CDR2 SYDVKM. The CDR3 has 15 amino acids. Trimming removed 4 bases at V and 0 bases at J, with 12 bases between. Running of the assay took place at deep level. Profiled with immunoSEQ multiplex PCR; TCRdb holds only in-frame clones, not every one. Of about 2.4 million clones in the sample, around 90% were seen once. Sequencing was done on a sample of naive CD4+ T cells sorted from blood. Sample subset: CD45RA+ positively selected. The sequence was obtained from a man between 18 and 29 years old in good health. This chain links TRBV28 with TRBJ1-2; D may be TRBD1 (5 bases). The DNA of the CDR3 is TGTGCCAGCAGTTCTACAGGTTCCGCTAACTATGGCTACACCTTC. Its protein product is CASSSTGSANYGYTF.